A selection of T cell receptor beta chains follows, all from one sample in a study of OX40 agonist ivuxolimab in advanced cancers. Sequencing was performed with immunoSEQ multiplex PCR; in TCRdb, only in-frame clones are kept and a portion is missing. In the table there are under 70,000 clones, 75% to 90% of which are singletons. The starting material was CD4+ or CD8+ T cells sorted from blood, obtained in a trial of the OX40 agonist ivuxolimab. The receptor source for this set is an adult with an advanced solid tumor such as melanoma, head and neck, liver or kidney cancer. Each CDR3 is given with its conserved first and last residue. A D gene is named only where the DNA matches it firmly. Size values are once, few and many counts, or a class for expanded clones, and some rows have none.

TRBV6-5,TRBJ2-7,TRBD1,once,TGTGCCAGCCAAGACCAAGACAGGGGGCAGTGCTTC,CASQDQDRGQCF
TRBV9,TRBJ1-1,-,-,TGTGCCAGCAGCGAACGGAGCGGCATGAACACTGAAGCTTTCTTT,CASSERSGMNTEAFF
TRBV29-1,TRBJ2-5,TRBD2,-,TGCAGCGTGGAGCTAGCGGGAAGGCAAGAGACCCAGTACTTC,CSVELAGRQETQYF
TRBV5-1,TRBJ1-5,TRBD1,-,TGCGCCAGCAGACCCGACAGGGGAGATCAGCCCCAGCATTTT,CASRPDRGDQPQHF
TRBV6-5,TRBJ2-2,-,-,TGTGCCAGCATTGCAGGGGCGGCCGGGGAGCTGTTTTTT,CASIAGAAGELFF
TRBV7-9,TRBJ1-4,-,-,TGTGCCAGCAGCTTAGTGGGATCCCCTCGTGAAAAACTGTTTTTT,CASSLVGSPREKLFF
TRBV28,TRBJ1-1,-,once,TGTGCCAGCGGGAACGGACGCCAGAACACTGAAGCTTTCTTT,CASGNGRQNTEAFF
TRBV10-3,TRBJ2-2,TRBD1,-,TGTGCCGTTGGCCCGGGACAGGGAAACACCGGGGAGCTGTTTTTT,CAVGPGQGNTGELFF
TRBV6-1,TRBJ1-3,TRBD1,-,TGTGCCAGCAATGGACAGGCAGCGCTTAGAAACACCATATATTTT,CASNGQAALRNTIYF
TRBV30,TRBJ2-1,TRBD2,-,TGTGCCTGGACCCCGGGACTAGCGGCATACAATGAGCAGTTCTTC,CAWTPGLAAYNEQFF
TRBV11-3,TRBJ1-1,TRBD1,-,TGTGCCGGCCCGGACAGGCGGAACACTGAAGCTTTCTTT,CAGPDRRNTEAFF
TRBV7-4,TRBJ1-2,-,-,TGTGCCAGCAGCTTAGCCAGCGCCGACTACGGCTACACCTTC,CASSLASADYGYTF